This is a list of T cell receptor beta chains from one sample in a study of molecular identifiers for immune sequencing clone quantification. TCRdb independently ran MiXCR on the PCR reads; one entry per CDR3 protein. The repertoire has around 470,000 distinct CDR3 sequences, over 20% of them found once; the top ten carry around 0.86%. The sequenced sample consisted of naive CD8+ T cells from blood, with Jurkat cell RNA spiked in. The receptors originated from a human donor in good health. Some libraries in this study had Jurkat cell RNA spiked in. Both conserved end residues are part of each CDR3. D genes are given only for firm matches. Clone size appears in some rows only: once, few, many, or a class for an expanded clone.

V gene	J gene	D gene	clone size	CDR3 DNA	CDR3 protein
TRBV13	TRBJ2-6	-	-	TGTGCCAGCAGCGAAACGGACACTGGGGCCAACGTCCTGACTTTC	CASSETDTGANVLTF
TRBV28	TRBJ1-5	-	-	TGTGCTACGGACATATATAGCAATCAGCCCCAGCATTTT	CATDIYSNQPQHF
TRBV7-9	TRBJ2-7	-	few	TGTGCCAGCAGCTTAACCGCCGACAGAGCCTACGAGCAGTACTTC	CASSLTADRAYEQYF
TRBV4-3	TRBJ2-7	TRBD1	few	TGCGCCAGCAGCCAAGATACGCGACAGGGGGCGGGAGAGCAGTACTTC	CASSQDTRQGAGEQYF
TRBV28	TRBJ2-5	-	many	TGTGCCAGCACCCCACACGGGGGGCAGGGGACCCAGTACTTC	CASTPHGGQGTQYF
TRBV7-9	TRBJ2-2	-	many	TGTGCCAGCAGCCCATCTCCGGGACATAACACCGGGGAGCTGTTTTTT	CASSPSPGHNTGELFF
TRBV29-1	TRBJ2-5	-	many	TGCAGCGTTCTAAATGGTGCAGCGGAGGAGGGATGGGAGACCCAGTACTTC	CSVLNGAAEEGWETQYF
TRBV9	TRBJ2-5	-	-	TGTGCCAGCAGCCCGGGACAAGAAGAGACCCAGTACTTC	CASSPGQEETQYF
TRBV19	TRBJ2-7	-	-	TGTGCCAGTAGTATCGTCACGGATTCCTACGAGCAGTACTTC	CASSIVTDSYEQYF
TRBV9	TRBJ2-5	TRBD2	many	TGTGCCAGCAGGGGGATCGAGCGGGAGGCCCACCAAGAGACCCAGTACTTC	CASRGIEREAHQETQYF
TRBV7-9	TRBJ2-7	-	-	TGTGCCAGCAGCCTAGTCGATTACGAGCAGTGCTTC	CASSLVDYEQCF
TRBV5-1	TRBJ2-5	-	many	TGCGCCAGCAGCTTGTTAGGGACAACACAAGAGACCCAGTACTTC	CASSLLGTTQETQYF
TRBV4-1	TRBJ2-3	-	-	TGCGCCAGCAGCCAGTATGCTGGGGGCGGGAGCTCAGATACGCAGTATTTT	CASSQYAGGGSSDTQYF
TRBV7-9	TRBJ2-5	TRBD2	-	TGTGCCAGCCGAGACTATATCGGGGGGCTAGCGGGCGGCGAGGAGGCCCAGTACTTC	CASRDYIGGLAGGEEAQYF
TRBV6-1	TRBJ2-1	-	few	TGTGCCAGCAGTGACACGCTCCCAGACAATGAGCAGTTCTTC	CASSDTLPDNEQFF
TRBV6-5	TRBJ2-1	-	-	TGTGCCAGCGGTGCGGCTTACGGGAGACCGGACAATGAGCAGTTCTTC	CASGAAYGRPDNEQFF
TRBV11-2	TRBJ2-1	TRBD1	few	TGTGCCAGCAGCTTAGAGGGAACAGGGGTTGATCACAATGAGCAGTTCTTC	CASSLEGTGVDHNEQFF
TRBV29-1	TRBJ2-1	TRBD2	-	TGCAGCGTTGAAGATTTTGGACTAGCGGGTTTAGTTGAGCAGTTCTTC	CSVEDFGLAGLVEQFF
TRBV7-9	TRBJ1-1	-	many	TGTGCCAGCAGTACCGGAGTTGGCACTGAAGCTTTCTTT	CASSTGVGTEAFF
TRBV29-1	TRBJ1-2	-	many	TGCAGCGTTGATCGGACGGGGCCGGGGAACTATGGCTACACCTTC	CSVDRTGPGNYGYTF
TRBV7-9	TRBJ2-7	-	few	TGTGCCAGCAGCTACGGCGTCCACGAGCAGTACTTC	CASSYGVHEQYF
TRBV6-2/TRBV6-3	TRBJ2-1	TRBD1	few	TGTGCCAGCAGTTACGGGTCGGGACAGGCGGCCTTCTTCTTC	CASSYGSGQAAFFF
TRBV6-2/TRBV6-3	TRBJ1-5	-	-	TGTGCCAGCAGTTACCCGGGGGTGGGCAATCAGCCCCAGCATTTT	CASSYPGVGNQPQHF
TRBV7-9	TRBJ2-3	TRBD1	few	TGTGCCAGCAGCCGAACTGCAGGGGGCAACACAGATACGCAGTATTTT	CASSRTAGGNTDTQYF
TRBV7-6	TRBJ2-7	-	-	TGTGCCAGCAGCTTAGTAGCTACCGTCACCTACGAGCAGTACTTC	CASSLVATVTYEQYF
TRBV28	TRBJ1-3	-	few	TGTGCCAGCACCTCGGTGGAGGGATCGGCGGGAAACACCATATATTTT	CASTSVEGSAGNTIYF
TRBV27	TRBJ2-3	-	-	TGTGCCTGCAGTCCTAAGGTTTCTAGCACGGATACGCAGTATTTT	CACSPKVSSTDTQYF
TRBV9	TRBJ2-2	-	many	TGTGCCAGCAACACACTAGTAGGAGCCGGGGAGCTGTTTTTT	CASNTLVGAGELFF
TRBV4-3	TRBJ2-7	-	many	TGCGCCAGCAGCCAGGCATTGCCCTACGAGCAGTACTTC	CASSQALPYEQYF
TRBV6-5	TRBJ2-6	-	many	TGTGCCAGCAGTTACTCGATGGTTTCCTCTGGGGCCAACGTCCTGACTTTC	CASSYSMVSSGANVLTF
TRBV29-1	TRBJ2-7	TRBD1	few	TGCAGCGTTGTAGGACAGGGGTCCTTCTACGAGCAGTACTTC	CSVVGQGSFYEQYF
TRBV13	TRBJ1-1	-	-	TGTGCCAGTTCCCGCGGTGGCGGTGGAGGCACTGAAGCTTTCTTT	CASSRGGGGGTEAFF
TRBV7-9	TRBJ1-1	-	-	TGTGCCAGCAGCCCCGCGGGGGCCCAGAACACTGAAGCTTTCTTT	CASSPAGAQNTEAFF